This paragraph covers one TCR beta chain sequence. Its cognate antigen is unknown. In the original analysis: The study built a papillary thyroid cancer distant-metastasis classifier from CDR3 differences across clinicopathological groups. TCRdb re-called the PCR reads via MiXCR. TCRdb, not the authors, supplied the V and J calls. The sample records 30,000 to 35,000 clones, roughly a fifth being singletons. There were no patients who had received any treatment before thyroid surgery. This entry is derived from a study of metastatic and nonmetastatic thyroid tumors. Across the whole study: From malignant and benign thyroid patients, repertoires in blood and in tumor or nodule tissue were compared. Study outcomes and limitations: It was reported that TCR beta diversity was significantly higher in malignant thyroid tumors than benign nodules, in blood and tumor.

Germline assignment: CDR1 LGHNA and CDR2 YNFKEQ. V was pared by 4 bases and J by 8 bases, with 8 bases of the junction left unmatched. This CDR3 has 16 residues. The chain couples TRBV4-2 to TRBJ1-6, with TRBD1 matching 10 bases. The sequencing sample was made of blood. The receptor's source is a female donor with papillary thyroid cancer or a benign thyroid nodule (not recorded which). Some clones in this sample may be carry-over from other donors' samples. This CDR3 reads CASSPIGDRGHSPLHF. The CDR3 nucleotides read TGTGCCAGCAGCCCCATCGGCGACAGGGGGCATTCACCCCTCCACTTT.